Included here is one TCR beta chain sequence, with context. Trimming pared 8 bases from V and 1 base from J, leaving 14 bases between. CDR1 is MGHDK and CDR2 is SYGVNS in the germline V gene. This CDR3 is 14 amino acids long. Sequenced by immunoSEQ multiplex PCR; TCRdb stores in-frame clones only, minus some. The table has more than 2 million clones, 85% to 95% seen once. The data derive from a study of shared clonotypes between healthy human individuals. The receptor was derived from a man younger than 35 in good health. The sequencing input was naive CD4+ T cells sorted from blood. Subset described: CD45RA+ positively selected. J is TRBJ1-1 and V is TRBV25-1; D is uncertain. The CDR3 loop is CASPQGWGNTEAFF. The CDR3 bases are TGTGCCAGCCCACAAGGGTGGGGGAACACTGAAGCTTTCTTT.